These 26 T cell receptor beta chains share one sample of origin, sequenced in a study of blood T cell repertoires in COVID-19. Profiled with immunoSEQ multiplex PCR; TCRdb holds only in-frame clones, not every one. Of more than 300,000 clones detected, 83% appear once; the ten largest clones hold about 1.2%. Sequences were obtained from peripheral blood. The receptors here all came from a woman in her forties or fifties with acute or convalescent COVID-19.

The rearrangement uses TRBV19 and TRBJ2-7; 12 positions match TRBD2. Losses at the gene ends were 5 bases for V and 2 bases for J; bases not matched to a gene: 7. The CDR3 is 16 residues long. Germline V gene sequence: CDR1 LNHDA, CDR2 SQIVND (reference sequence). CDR3 sequence: CASSARLAGAAYEQYF. The CDR3 region has the DNA TGTGCCAGTAGTGCCAGACTAGCGGGAGCCGCCTACGAGCAGTACTTC. Full variable domain (rest looked up from reference TRBV19 and TRBJ2-7): DGGITQSPKYLFRKEGQNVTLSCEQNLNHDAMYWYRQDPGQGLRLIYYSQIVNDFQKGDIAEGYSVSREKKESFPLTVTSAQKNPTAFYLCASSARLAGAAYEQYFGPGTRLTVT.

The chain has TRBV29-1 and TRBJ2-1; D gene uncertain. CDR1 is SQVTM and CDR2 is ANQGSEA in the germline V gene. The CDR3 contains 10 residues. V was trimmed by 7 bases and J by 7 bases, leaving 8 bases between them. CDR3 in DNA: TGCAGCGGAGAATGGAATGAGCAGTTCTTC. As protein: CSGEWNEQFF.

This rearrangement joins TRBV4-1 to TRBJ1-2; maybe TRBD1 (5 bases). The CDR3 consists of 16 residues. Germline CDR1 MGHRA, CDR2 YSYEKL. V was cut by 0 bases and J by 4 bases, with 15 bases left in between. The CDR3 sequence: CASSQDRAGIFYGYTF. CDR3 nucleotide sequence: TGCGCCAGCAGCCAAGATCGGGCAGGGATCTTCTATGGCTACACCTTC.

The rearrangement uses TRBV2 and TRBJ1-5; 7 bases map to TRBD1. CDR1 and CDR2 from the germline V gene are SNHLY and FYNNEI. After removal of 3 bases from V and 0 bases from J, the junction contained 5 bases not matched to a gene. The CDR3 has 16 residues. The CDR3 DNA is TGTGCCAGCAGTGATTCCCCAGGGGGTAGCAATCAGCCCCAGCATTTT. Protein sequence: CASSDSPGGSNQPQHF.

This clone was counted a single time. J is TRBJ2-3 and V is TRBV5-1; no definite D call. In germline, CDR1 is SGHRS, CDR2 YFSETQ. The CDR3 extends over 16 amino acids. V was clipped by 0 bases and J by 6 bases, with 17 bases between them. The CDR3 bases are TGCGCCAGCAGCTTGGAAGTCACGTCCAGTGTGGATACGCAGTATTTT. It codes for CASSLEVTSSVDTQYF.

This chain links TRBV6-2 or TRBV6-3 with TRBJ2-5, with 10 bases that match TRBD2. V lost 3 bases, J lost 1 base, and 11 bases stayed unmatched. The CDR3 has 18 residues. Germline CDR1 MNHEY, CDR2 SVGEGT. The CDR3 here is CASSYVRELAGTQETQYF. CDR3 DNA: TGTGCCAGCAGTTATGTCCGGGAACTAGCGGGGACCCAAGAGACCCAGTACTTC.

The chain combines TRBV3-1 (or the pseudogene TRBV3-2) with TRBJ2-5, with 15 bases identical to TRBD2. J gave up 4 bases and V 0 bases, and 6 bases lay outside the gene matches. The CDR3 length is 18 residues. The germline V gene has CDR1 LGHDT and CDR2 YNNKEL (reference sequence). The CDR3 bases are TGTGCCAGCAGCCAAGATCCGGGACTAGCGGGGGGACGAGAGACCCAGTACTTC. It is translated as CASSQDPGLAGGRETQYF.

The chain links TRBV2 to TRBJ2-5, with 11 bases matching TRBD2. The ends lost 7 bases at V and 0 bases at J; junction bases unmatched: 1. This CDR3 is 14 amino acids long. Germline CDR1 is SNHLY and CDR2 is FYNNEI. The CDR3 DNA is TGTGCCAGCACGACTAGCGGGGACCAAGAGACCCAGTACTTC. Translation gives CASTTSGDQETQYF.

The V call is TRBV18, the J call TRBJ1-2, with no clear D. Looked up from germline, CDR1 is KGHSH and CDR2 is LQKENI. The CDR3 totals 13 residues. V lost 2 bases, J lost 7 bases, and 11 bases lay in between. The CDR3 nucleotides read TGTGCCAGCTCACCAGGAGGGTTAGGTGGCTACACCTTC. Translation: CASSPGGLGGYTF.

V usage is TRBV2 and J usage is TRBJ1-3; 10 bases are shared with TRBD1. This CDR3 is built from 15 residues. Per germline, CDR1 SNHLY and CDR2 FYNNEI. V was clipped by 4 bases and J by 4 bases; unmatched bases: 4. The DNA for the CDR3 is TGTGCCAGCAGTGCTGGACAGGGGGTCGGAAACACCATATATTTT. Protein sequence: CASSAGQGVGNTIYF.

This clone has just one count. The chain combines TRBV5-1 with TRBJ2-3; possible D gene TRBD1, 6 bases. There are 15 residues in the CDR3. Per germline, CDR1 SGHRS and CDR2 YFSETQ. Trimming took 0 bases from V and 1 from J, leaving 9 bases between them. The CDR3 here is CASSLEGGGTDTQYF. CDR3 DNA: TGCGCCAGCAGCTTGGAAGGGGGAGGCACAGATACGCAGTATTTT.

The chain recombines TRBV5-6 with TRBJ2-7; D is uncertain. Germline-derived CDR1 and CDR2 are SGHDT and YYEEEE. The CDR3 is 12 amino acids. Trimming left V 0 bases short and J 1 base short, with 2 bases between. The CDR3 loop reads CASSLASYEQYV. The CDR3 DNA is TGTGCCAGCAGCTTGGCTTCCTACGAGCAGTACGTC.

This chain connects TRBV9 to TRBJ1-1; 9 bases line up with TRBD1. The CDR3 loop spans 14 amino acids. Trimming took 3 bases from V and 6 from J; bases not matched to a gene: 6. Looked up from germline, CDR1 is SGDLS and CDR2 is YYNGEE. The CDR3 protein is CASSAGQGSSEAFF. CDR3 sequence (DNA): TGTGCCAGCAGCGCCGGACAGGGGAGCTCTGAAGCTTTCTTT.

The chain uses TRBV30 and TRBJ1-1; 12 nucleotides line up with TRBD1. Trimming took 0 bases from V and 4 from J; bases not matched to a gene: 3. Germline values: CDR1 GTSNPN, CDR2 SVGIG (reference sequence). This CDR3 spans 15 amino acids. The CDR3 DNA follows: TGTGCCTGGAGTGTCGGGACAGGGGGCGGCACTGAAGCTTTCTTT. Translating gives CAWSVGTGGGTEAFF.

This clone has ten or more counts. This chain links TRBV7-2 with TRBJ1-1, with D perhaps TRBD1 (5 bases). Germline CDR1 and CDR2: SGHTA and FQGNSA. The CDR3 contains 11 residues. The V end lost 4 bases, the J end lost 5 bases, and 5 bases lay between the germline ends. Here the CDR3 DNA reads TGTGCCAGCAGCTACAGGACTGAAGCTTTCTTT. This translates into CASSYRTEAFF.

The rearrangement links TRBV5-1 to TRBJ2-1; 7 nucleotides match TRBD2. V was clipped by 4 bases and J by 0 bases; unmatched bases: 7. CDR1 is SGHRS, CDR2 YFSETQ, per germline. The CDR3 consists of 16 residues. The CDR3 region is CASSAMTSFSYNEQFF. Written as DNA, the CDR3 is TGCGCCAGCAGCGCCATGACTAGCTTCTCCTACAATGAGCAGTTCTTC.

The chain couples TRBV18 to TRBJ1-3; D remains unclear. The CDR3 loop spans 12 amino acids. V lost 6 bases and J 4 bases, leaving 7 bases between the germline ends. Germline loops: CDR1 KGHSH, CDR2 LQKENI. CDR3 protein: CASSPSGNTIYF. The CDR3 DNA follows: TGTGCCAGCTCCCCCTCCGGAAACACCATATATTTT.

This clone was counted only a few times. The chain recombines TRBV5-1 with TRBJ1-5; possible D gene TRBD1, 6 bases. The CDR3 has 13 amino acids. The germline V and J ends were trimmed by 4 bases and 7 bases, with 12 bases remaining between them. Germline values: CDR1 SGHRS, CDR2 YFSETQ. CDR3 DNA sequence: TGCGCCAGCAGCGTACAGGGTGAACAGCCCCAGCATTTT. Translated, it gives CASSVQGEQPQHF.

V usage is TRBV18 and J usage is TRBJ1-1, with 8 bases fitting TRBD1. Germline CDR1 is KGHSH and CDR2 is LQKENI. This CDR3 is built from 16 residues. The V gene end was trimmed by 4 bases and the J gene end by 3 bases; junction bases not matched to a gene: 10. The CDR3 loop reads CASSRRSGQAHTEAFF. CDR3 in DNA: TGTGCCAGCTCACGTCGCTCGGGACAGGCCCACACTGAAGCTTTCTTT. The full variable domain, in which reference TRBV18 and TRBJ1-1 provide the parts outside the CDR3, is NAGVMQNPRHLVRRRGQEARLRCSPMKGHSHVYWYRQLPEEGLKFMVYLQKENIIDESGMPKERFSAEFPKEGPSILRIQQVVRGDSAAYFCASSRRSGQAHTEAFFGQGTRLTVV.

The rearrangement uses TRBV10-3 and TRBJ1-4; the match to TRBD1 covers 7 bases. Germline V gives CDR1 ENHRY, CDR2 SYGVKD. The CDR3 runs to 17 residues. The junction had 7 bases not matched to a gene; V was cut back by 3 bases and J by 0 bases. The CDR3 DNA sequence: TGTGCCATCAGTGATGGGGACAGCTCTGCAACTAATGAAAAACTGTTTTTT. It translates to CAISDGDSSATNEKLFF.

The V call is TRBV27, the J call TRBJ2-1; 15 bases are shared with TRBD2. Germline CDR1 MNHEY, CDR2 SMNVEV (reference sequence). The CDR3 spans 18 residues. V trimming: 7 bases; J trimming: 2 bases; junction bases outside the gene matches: 9. The CDR3 bases are TGTGCCAGCAACACTCGGACTAGCGGGAGGGTTCCCTACAATGAGCAGTTCTTC. Encoded protein: CASNTRTSGRVPYNEQFF.

The CDR3 DNA is TGTGCCAGCAGCCAGACTTTAATTTATGGCTACACCTTC. Its translation: CASSQTLIYGYTF. The chain recombines TRBV11-2 with TRBJ1-2; no firm D call. From germline, CDR1 is SGHAT and CDR2 FQNNGV. The CDR3 has 13 residues. Trimming cost V 5 bases and J 5 bases, with 12 bases left between them.

The chain's CDR3 is CASSNRQGAETQYF. CDR3 bases: TGTGCCAGCAGCAATAGACAGGGGGCTGAGACCCAGTACTTC. The V and J genes are TRBV5-4 and TRBJ2-5, with TRBD1 identical over 10 bases. J gave up 5 bases and V 4 bases, and 5 bases lay outside the gene matches. Germline-derived CDR1 and CDR2 are SGHNT and YYREEE (reference sequence). The CDR3 extends over 14 amino acids.

V gene TRBV11-3 combines with J gene TRBJ2-3; 7 bases align to TRBD1. The CDR3 runs to 16 residues. Trimming cost V 2 bases and J 3 bases; bases outside gene matches: 8. Germline-derived CDR1 and CDR2 are SGHNT and YENEEA. The CDR3 here is CASSLSVKGATDTQYF. CDR3 DNA sequence: TGTGCCAGCAGCTTATCCGTAAAGGGGGCAACAGATACGCAGTATTTT. The whole variable domain, remainder taken from reference TRBV11-3 and TRBJ2-3, is EAGVVQSPRYKIIEKKQPVAFWCNPISGHNTLYWYLQNLGQGPELLIRYENEEAVDDSQLPKDRFSAERLKGVDSTLKIQPAELGDSAVYLCASSLSVKGATDTQYFGPGTRLTVL.

V is TRBV3-1 (or the pseudogene TRBV3-2) and J is TRBJ1-2; D remains unclear. V was shortened by 0 bases and J by 4 bases, with 12 bases between the two germline ends. CDR1 LGHDT and CDR2 YNNKEL come from the germline V gene (reference sequence). The CDR3 is 15 residues long. The CDR3 DNA sequence: TGTGCCAGCAGCCAAGATTTGGTAATCAGCTATGGCTACACCTTC. Protein product: CASSQDLVISYGYTF.

At least ten counts were recorded for this clone. The rearrangement links TRBV7-2 to TRBJ1-1, with 9 bases lining up with TRBD1. In germline, CDR1 is SGHTA, CDR2 FQGNSA. CDR3 length: 14 amino acids. With V trimmed by 7 bases and J by 4 bases, 7 bases remained unmatched. For the CDR3, the DNA is TGTGCCAGCATGACAGGGGGAGGGTCCACTGAAGCTTTCTTT. This translates into CASMTGGGSTEAFF.